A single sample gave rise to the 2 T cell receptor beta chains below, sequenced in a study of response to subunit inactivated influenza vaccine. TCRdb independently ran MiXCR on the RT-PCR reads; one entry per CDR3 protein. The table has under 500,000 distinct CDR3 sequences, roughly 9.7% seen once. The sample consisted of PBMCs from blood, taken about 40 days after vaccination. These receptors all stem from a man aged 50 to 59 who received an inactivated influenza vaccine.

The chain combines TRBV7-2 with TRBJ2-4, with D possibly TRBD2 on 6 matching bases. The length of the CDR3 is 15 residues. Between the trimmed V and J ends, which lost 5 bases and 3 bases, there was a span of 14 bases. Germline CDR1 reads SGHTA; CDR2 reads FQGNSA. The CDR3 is CASSPPRERKNIQYF. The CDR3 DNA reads TGTGCCAGCAGCCCCCCCCGGGAGCGCAAAAACATTCAGTACTTC.

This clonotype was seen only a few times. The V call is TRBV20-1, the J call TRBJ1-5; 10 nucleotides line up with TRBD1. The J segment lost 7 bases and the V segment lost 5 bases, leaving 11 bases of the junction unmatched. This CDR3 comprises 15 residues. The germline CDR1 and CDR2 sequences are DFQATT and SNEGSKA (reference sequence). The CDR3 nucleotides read TGCAGTGCTTCGGACAGGGGGGGAATGGGGCAGCCCCAGCATTTT. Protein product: CSASDRGGMGQPQHF.